This record looks at one T cell receptor beta chain sequence and its context. The antigen is not known. The V gene lost 2 bases and the J gene lost 8 bases, with 10 bases spanning the gap. The CDR3 sequence is 13 residues long. Germline CDR1 reads MNHNS; CDR2 reads SASEGT. The source of the sample is a study of OX40 agonist ivuxolimab in advanced cancers. Overall study: Hepatocellular carcinoma, melanoma, renal cell or head and neck cancer occurred in dose-escalation patients. Earlier treatment with anti-PD-1, anti-PD-L1 or anti-CTLA-4 was permitted, and roughly 40% had received some.

The table came from immunoSEQ multiplex PCR; TCRdb's copy has only in-frame clones and leaves some out. Of more than 100,000 clones in the sample, 80% to 90% are singletons; the top ten hold more than 0.45%. The study, taken as a whole, reports: Expanded clones were, on average, more numerous in CD8+ T cells than in CD4+.

This TCR came from an adult with an advanced solid tumor such as melanoma, head and neck, liver or kidney cancer. This rearrangement joins TRBV6-1 to TRBJ2-4, with D perhaps matching TRBD1 or TRBD2 (5 bases each). Specimen: CD4+ or CD8+ T cells sorted from blood, collected in a trial of the OX40 agonist ivuxolimab. The CDR3 spells CASSELRGDIQYF. In DNA form, the CDR3 reads TGTGCCAGCAGTGAACTAAGGGGAGACATTCAGTACTTC.